Sequencing of this T cell receptor beta chain was carried out in a study of OX40 agonist ivuxolimab in advanced cancers. Overall study: Three patients had partial responses: one hepatocellular carcinoma, two cutaneous melanoma.

Whole-study findings and limits: By week 6 at 0.1 to 3.0 mg/kg, blood CD4+ and CD8+ T cells had expanded clonally.

Germline CDR1 MDHEN, CDR2 SYDVKM. The CDR3 extends over 15 amino acids. Trimming cost V 6 bases and J 2 bases, with 13 bases left between them. A remark on this clone: Its antigen is unknown.

Data came from immunoSEQ multiplex PCR; TCRdb stores just in-frame clones and leaves some out. Among 50,000 to 65,000 clones listed, around 82% were seen once. The chain joins TRBV28 to TRBJ2-2, with D perhaps being TRBD1 or TRBD2 (5 bases each). The clonotype comes from an adult with an advanced solid tumor such as melanoma, head and neck, liver or kidney cancer. Sequenced material: CD4+ or CD8+ T cells sorted from blood, taken in a trial of the OX40 agonist ivuxolimab. The CDR3 region is CASRRGVLNTGELFF. For the CDR3, the DNA is TGTGCCAGCAGGCGAGGGGTTTTAAACACCGGGGAGCTGTTTTTT.